This T cell receptor (beta chain) was captured by sequencing in a study of cytomegalovirus exposure and HLA in healthy donors. Unrecorded immune exposure was likely among donors, who were nominally healthy when sampled. Worth noting for this clone: Its specificity is not known.

PCR involved 60 Vbeta and 13 Jbeta primers. Profiled with immunoSEQ multiplex PCR; TCRdb holds only in-frame clones, not every one. This sample contains some 120,000 clones. Study-level results: Common viral pathogens (according to a later analysis) appeared linked to several of the most significant clusters. Reported results showed that the classifier diagnosed cytomegalovirus status with high specificity and sensitivity. Excluded were some V segments that proved indistinguishable, including TRBV6-2 and TRBV6-3.

V lost 2 bases, J lost 8 bases, and 2 bases stayed unmatched. The CDR3 extends over 12 amino acids. CDR1 and CDR2 (germline): ENHRY, SYGVKD. The sequence derives from a man aged 40-49 years in good health and CMV-seronegative. The chain joins TRBV10-3 to TRBJ1-2; TRBD1 agrees at 7 bases. Sequenced input: PBMCs. CDR3: CAISEQGVGYTF. The CDR3 coding sequence is TGTGCCATCAGTGAGCAGGGGGTCGGCTACACCTTC.